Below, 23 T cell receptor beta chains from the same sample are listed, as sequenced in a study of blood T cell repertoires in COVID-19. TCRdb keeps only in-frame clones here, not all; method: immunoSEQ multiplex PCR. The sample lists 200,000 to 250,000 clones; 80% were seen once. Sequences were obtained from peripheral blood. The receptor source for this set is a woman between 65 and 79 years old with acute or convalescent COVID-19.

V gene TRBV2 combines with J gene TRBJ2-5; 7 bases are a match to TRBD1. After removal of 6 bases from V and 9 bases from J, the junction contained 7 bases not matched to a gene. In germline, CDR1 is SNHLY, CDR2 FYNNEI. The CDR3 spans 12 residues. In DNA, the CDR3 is TGTGCCAGCAGCTCTACGCAGGGGGCCCAGTACTTC. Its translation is CASSSTQGAQYF. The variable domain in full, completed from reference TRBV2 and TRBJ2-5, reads EPEVTQTPSHQVTQMGQEVILRCVPISNHLYFYWYRQILGQKVEFLVSFYNNEISEKSEIFDDQFSVERPDGSNFTLKIRSTKLEDSAMYFCASSSTQGAQYFGPGTRLLVL.

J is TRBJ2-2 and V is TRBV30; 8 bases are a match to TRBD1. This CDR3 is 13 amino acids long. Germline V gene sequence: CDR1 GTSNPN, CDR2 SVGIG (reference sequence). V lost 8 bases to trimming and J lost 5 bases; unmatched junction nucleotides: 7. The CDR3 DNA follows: TGTGCCATATGGACAGGGAGAACCGGGGAGCTGTTTTTT. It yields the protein CAIWTGRTGELFF.

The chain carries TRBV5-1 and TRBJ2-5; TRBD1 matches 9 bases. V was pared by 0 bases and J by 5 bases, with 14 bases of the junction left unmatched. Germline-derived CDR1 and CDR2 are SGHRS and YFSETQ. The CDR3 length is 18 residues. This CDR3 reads CASSLAPGGTGNVETQYF. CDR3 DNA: TGCGCCAGCAGCTTGGCTCCCGGTGGGACAGGGAATGTGGAGACCCAGTACTTC.

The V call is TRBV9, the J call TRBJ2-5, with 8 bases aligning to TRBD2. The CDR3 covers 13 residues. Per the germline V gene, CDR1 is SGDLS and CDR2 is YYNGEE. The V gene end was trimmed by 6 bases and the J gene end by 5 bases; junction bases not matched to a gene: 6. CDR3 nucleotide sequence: TGTGCCAGCACCCTAGCGGGTGATGAGACCCAGTACTTC. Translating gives CASTLAGDETQYF.

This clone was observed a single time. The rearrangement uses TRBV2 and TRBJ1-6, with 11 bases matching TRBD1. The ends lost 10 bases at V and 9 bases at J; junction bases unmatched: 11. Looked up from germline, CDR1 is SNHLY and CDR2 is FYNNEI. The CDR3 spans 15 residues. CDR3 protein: CATRGQGAFSSPLHF. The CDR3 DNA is TGTGCCACAAGAGGACAGGGGGCGTTTTCTTCACCCCTCCACTTT. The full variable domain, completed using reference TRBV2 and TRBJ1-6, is EPEVTQTPSHQVTQMGQEVILRCVPISNHLYFYWYRQILGQKVEFLVSFYNNEISEKSEIFDDQFSVERPDGSNFTLKIRSTKLEDSAMYFCATRGQGAFSSPLHFGNGTRLTVT.

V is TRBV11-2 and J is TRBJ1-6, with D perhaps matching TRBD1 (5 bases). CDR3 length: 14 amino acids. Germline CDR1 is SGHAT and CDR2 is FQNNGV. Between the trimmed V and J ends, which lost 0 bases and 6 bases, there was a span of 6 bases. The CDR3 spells CASSLDRVNSPLHF. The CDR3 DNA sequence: TGTGCCAGCAGCTTAGACAGGGTTAATTCACCCCTCCACTTT. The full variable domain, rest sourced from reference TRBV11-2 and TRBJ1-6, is EAGVAQSPRYKIIEKRQSVAFWCNPISGHATLYWYQQILGQGPKLLIQFQNNGVVDDSQLPKDRFSAERLKGVDSTLKIQPAKLEDSAVYLCASSLDRVNSPLHFGNGTRLTVT.

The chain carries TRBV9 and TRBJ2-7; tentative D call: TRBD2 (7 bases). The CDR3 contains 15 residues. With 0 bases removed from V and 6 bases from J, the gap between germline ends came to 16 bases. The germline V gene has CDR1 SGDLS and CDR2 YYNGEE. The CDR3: CASSVGRGGFGEQYF. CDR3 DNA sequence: TGTGCCAGCAGCGTAGGGCGCGGGGGCTTCGGCGAGCAGTACTTC.

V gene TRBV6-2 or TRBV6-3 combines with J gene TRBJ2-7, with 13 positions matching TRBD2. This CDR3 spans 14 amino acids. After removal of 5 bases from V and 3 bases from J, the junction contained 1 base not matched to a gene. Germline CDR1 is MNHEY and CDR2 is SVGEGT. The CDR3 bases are TGTGCCAGCAGTCGACTAGCGGGGGGCTACGAGCAGTACTTC. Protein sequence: CASSRLAGGYEQYF.

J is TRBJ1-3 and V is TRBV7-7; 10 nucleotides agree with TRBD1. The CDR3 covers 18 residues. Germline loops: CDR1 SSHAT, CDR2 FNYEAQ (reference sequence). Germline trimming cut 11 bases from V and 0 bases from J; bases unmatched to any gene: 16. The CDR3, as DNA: TGTGCCGGATGTCCCCGACAGGGGGCAGATACCTCTGGAAACACCATATATTTT. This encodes CAGCPRQGADTSGNTIYF.

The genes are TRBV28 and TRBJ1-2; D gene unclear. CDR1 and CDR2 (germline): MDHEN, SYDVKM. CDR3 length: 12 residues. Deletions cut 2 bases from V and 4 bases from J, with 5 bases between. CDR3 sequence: CASSLGSYGYTF. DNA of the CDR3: TGTGCCAGCAGTTTAGGGAGCTATGGCTACACCTTC.

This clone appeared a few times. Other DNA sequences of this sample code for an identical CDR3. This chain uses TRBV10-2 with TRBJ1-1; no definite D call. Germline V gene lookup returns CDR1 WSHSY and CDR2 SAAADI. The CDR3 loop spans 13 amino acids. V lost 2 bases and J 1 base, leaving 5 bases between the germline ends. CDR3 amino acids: CASSEAGNTEAFF. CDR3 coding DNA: TGCGCCAGCAGTGAGGCGGGGAACACTGAAGCTTTCTTT.

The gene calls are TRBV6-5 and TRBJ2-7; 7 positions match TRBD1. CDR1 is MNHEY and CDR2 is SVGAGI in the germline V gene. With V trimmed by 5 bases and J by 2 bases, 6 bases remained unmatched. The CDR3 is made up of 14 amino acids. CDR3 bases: TGTGCCAGCAGTCCGACAGGGCGGACCTACGAGCAGTACGTC. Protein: CASSPTGRTYEQYV.

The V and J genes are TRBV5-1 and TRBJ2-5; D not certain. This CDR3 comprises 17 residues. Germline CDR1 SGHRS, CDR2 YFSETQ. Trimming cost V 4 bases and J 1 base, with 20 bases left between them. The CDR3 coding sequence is TGCGCCAGCAGCCTGGGTCGTGTTTCGGAGCCCCAAGAGACCCAGTACTTC. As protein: CASSLGRVSEPQETQYF.

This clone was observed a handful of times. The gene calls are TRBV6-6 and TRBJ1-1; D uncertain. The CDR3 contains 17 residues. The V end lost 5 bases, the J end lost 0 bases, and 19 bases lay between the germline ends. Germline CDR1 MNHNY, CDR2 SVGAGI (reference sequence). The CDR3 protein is CASSPVGVGRLNTEAFF. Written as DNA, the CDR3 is TGTGCCAGCAGTCCGGTCGGGGTAGGAAGGCTGAACACTGAAGCTTTCTTT.

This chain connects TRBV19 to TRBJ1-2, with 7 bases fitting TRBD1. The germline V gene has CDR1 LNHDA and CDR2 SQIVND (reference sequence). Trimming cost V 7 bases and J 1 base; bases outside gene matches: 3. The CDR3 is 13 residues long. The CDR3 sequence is CASTNRGNYGYTF. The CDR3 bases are TGTGCCAGTACGAACAGGGGTAACTATGGCTACACCTTC.

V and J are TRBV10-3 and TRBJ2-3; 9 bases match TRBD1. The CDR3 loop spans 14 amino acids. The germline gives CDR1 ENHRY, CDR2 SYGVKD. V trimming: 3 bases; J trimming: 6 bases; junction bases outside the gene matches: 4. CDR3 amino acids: CAISDTGGSDTQYF. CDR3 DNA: TGTGCCATCAGTGACACAGGGGGCTCGGATACGCAGTATTTT.

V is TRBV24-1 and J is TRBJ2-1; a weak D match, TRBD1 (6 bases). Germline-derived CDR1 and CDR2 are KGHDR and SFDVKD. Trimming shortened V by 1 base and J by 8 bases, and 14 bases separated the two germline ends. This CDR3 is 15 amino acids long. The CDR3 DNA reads TGTGCCACCAGTGATTTAATGGGACATCAATATGAGCAGTTCTTC. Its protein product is CATSDLMGHQYEQFF.

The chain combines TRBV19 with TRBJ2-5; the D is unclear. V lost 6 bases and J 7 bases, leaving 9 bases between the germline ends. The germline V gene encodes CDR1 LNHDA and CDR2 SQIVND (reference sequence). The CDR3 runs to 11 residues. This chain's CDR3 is CASSTRGTQYF. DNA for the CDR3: TGTGCCAGTAGCACGAGAGGGACCCAGTACTTC.

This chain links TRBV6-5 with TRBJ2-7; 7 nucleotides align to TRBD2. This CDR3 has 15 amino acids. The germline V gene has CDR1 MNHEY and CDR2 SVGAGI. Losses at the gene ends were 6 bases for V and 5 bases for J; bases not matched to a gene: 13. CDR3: CASRGLVGQGNEQYF. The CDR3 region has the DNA TGTGCCAGCAGAGGACTAGTGGGGCAAGGGAACGAGCAGTACTTC.

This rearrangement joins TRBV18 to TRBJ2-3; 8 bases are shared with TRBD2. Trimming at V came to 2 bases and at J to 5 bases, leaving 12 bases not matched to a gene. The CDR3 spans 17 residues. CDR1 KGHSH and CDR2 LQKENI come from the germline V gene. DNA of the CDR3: TGTGCCAGCTCACCATCCAGGGGTCTAGCGGGTATAGATACGCAGTATTTT. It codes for CASSPSRGLAGIDTQYF.

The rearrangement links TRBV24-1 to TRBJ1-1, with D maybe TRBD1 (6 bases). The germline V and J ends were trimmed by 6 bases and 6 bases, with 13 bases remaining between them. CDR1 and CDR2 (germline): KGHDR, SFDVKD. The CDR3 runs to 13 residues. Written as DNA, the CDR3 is TGTGCCACCAGTTCACTGGACAGCCCTGAAGCTTTCTTT. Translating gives CATSSLDSPEAFF.

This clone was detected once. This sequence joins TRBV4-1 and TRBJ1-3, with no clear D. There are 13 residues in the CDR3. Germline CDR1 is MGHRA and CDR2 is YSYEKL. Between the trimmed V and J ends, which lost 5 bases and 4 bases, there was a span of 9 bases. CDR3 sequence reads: CASSTHKGNTIYF. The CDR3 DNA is TGCGCCAGCAGCACACACAAGGGAAACACCATATATTTT.

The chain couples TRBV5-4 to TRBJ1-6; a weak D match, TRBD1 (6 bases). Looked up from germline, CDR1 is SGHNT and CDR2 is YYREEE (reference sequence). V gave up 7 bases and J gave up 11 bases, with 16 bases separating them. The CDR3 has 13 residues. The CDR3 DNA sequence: TGTGCCAGCGGAACAGAAACAGGGACACCCCTCCACTTT. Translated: CASGTETGTPLHF.